Listed below are T cell receptor beta chains from one sample, sequenced in a study of blood T cell repertoires in COVID-19. The method was immunoSEQ multiplex PCR; TCRdb's version includes in-frame clones alone and lacks a portion of them. Among 300,000 to 350,000 clones listed, around 90% were seen once. Sequencing was carried out using peripheral blood. The receptors here all came from a young woman with COVID-19, enrolled during active disease. Both conserved end residues are part of each CDR3. D genes are given only for firm matches. Not all rows give a size; the values are once, few, many and, for expanded clones, a class.

V	size	D	J	DNA	CDR3
TRBV28	-	-	TRBJ2-3	TGTGCCAGCAGCATACAAGCAGATACGCAGTATTTT	CASSIQADTQYF
TRBV5-5	-	-	TRBJ1-2	TGTGCCAGCAGCTTGGACTCTAACTATGGCTACACCTTC	CASSLDSNYGYTF
TRBV30	-	-	TRBJ2-7	TGTGCCTGGGGAACACACCACTACGAGCAGTACTTC	CAWGTHHYEQYF
TRBV30	-	-	TRBJ2-1	TGTGCCTGGACGACAAGCGGGTACAATGAGCAGTTCTTC	CAWTTSGYNEQFF
TRBV4-3	-	TRBD1	TRBJ1-2	TGCGCCAGCAGCCAAGGACAGGGGGCGCCTAACTATGGCTACACCTTC	CASSQGQGAPNYGYTF
TRBV7-2	-	TRBD2	TRBJ2-3	TGTGCCAGCACCCTTAGAAGTGCGTGGAGCGGGGATACAGATACGCAGTATTTT	CASTLRSAWSGDTDTQYF
TRBV6-7	-	TRBD1	TRBJ1-1	TGTGCCAGCAGCCCATCAAGCGGACAGGCGCCTAGGGACACTGAAGCTTTCTTT	CASSPSSGQAPRDTEAFF
TRBV5-5	-	-	TRBJ1-3	TGTGCCAGCAGCTTAGGGAGGGCAGGGTCGGTAAACACCATATATTTT	CASSLGRAGSVNTIYF
TRBV9	-	TRBD2	TRBJ2-1	TGTGCCAGCAGCGTAGCCGGGACTAGCGGGAGGAATGAGCAGTTCTTC	CASSVAGTSGRNEQFF
TRBV5-1	once	-	TRBJ1-1	TGCGCCAGCAGCTTGCCCTCTACGGGCGGGGCGAGGGGAAACACTGAAGCTTTCTTT	CASSLPSTGGARGNTEAFF
TRBV19	-	TRBD1	TRBJ1-4	TGTGCCAGTAGGGGGACAGGTCGAAGAACTAATGAAAAACTGTTTTTT	CASRGTGRRTNEKLFF
TRBV19	-	-	TRBJ2-1	TGTGCCAGTATGAAGCGGCAGAGCTCCTACAATGAGCAGTTCTTC	CASMKRQSSYNEQFF
TRBV28	-	-	TRBJ1-2	TGTGCCAGCAGTTTATGGGGGGCGCCGGGTGGCTACACCTTC	CASSLWGAPGGYTF
TRBV19	-	-	TRBJ1-5	TGTGCCAGTAGTTGGGAGGGTGGGGTCAATCAGCCCCAGCATTTT	CASSWEGGVNQPQHF
TRBV21-1	-	-	TRBJ2-1	TGTGCCAGCAGCAAAGCGCGACTAGCGGAGGGGAATGAGCAGTTCTTC	CASSKARLAEGNEQFF